The T cell receptor (beta chain) under discussion was sequenced for a study of CD8+CD57+ T cells in acquired aplastic anemia. General study points: Significant differences in CD8+ Simpson's diversity were not observed between patients and controls.

This clonotype was recorded at least ten times. Antigen unknown. Patients sequenced had flow cytometry evidence of CD8+CD57+ cell expansion. The V end was cut by 2 bases, the J end by 1 base, with 11 bases between. The CDR3 contains 15 residues. The germline V gene encodes CDR1 MNHNS and CDR2 SASEGT. Profiling of TCR beta VDJ combinations and CDR3 sequences used genomic DNA as template. TCRdb called the reads again in MiXCR, with one record for every CDR3 protein. This sample carries approximately 160,000 distinct CDR3 sequences, roughly half of them seen once, and the ten largest clones take 3.2%. This chain connects TRBV6-1 to TRBJ1-2; a weak D match, TRBD1 (5 bases). This TCR derives from a human donor with aplastic anemia. The specimen was sorted CD4+, CD8+, or CD8+CD57+ T cells (not recorded which) from PBMCs. CDR3 DNA sequence: TGTGCCAGCAGTGAACGGCAGGGACTTAACTATGGCTACACCTTC. It translates to CASSERQGLNYGYTF.